A selection of T cell receptor beta chains follows, all from one sample in a study of blood T cell repertoires in COVID-19. Some clones are missing from TCRdb's copy, which holds only in-frame ones; the method was immunoSEQ multiplex PCR. The sample lists 350,000 to 450,000 clones; about 89% were seen once. Sequencing was carried out using peripheral blood. These receptors were obtained from a man aged 40-49 years with acute or convalescent COVID-19. CDR3s include the opening cysteine and the closing phenylalanine or tryptophan. A D gene is named only where the DNA matches it firmly. Clone size is stated in some rows and not others, as once, few, many or a class when expanded.

-	TRBV6-2/TRBV6-3	-	TRBJ2-7	CASSYAGSYEQYF	TGTGCCAGCAGTTACGCCGGCTCCTACGAGCAGTACTTC
-	TRBV6-1	TRBD2	TRBJ2-5	CASSEARRIRVLAGGETQYF	TGTGCCAGCAGTGAAGCGAGGAGGATCCGTGTCCTAGCGGGGGGTGAGACCCAGTACTTC
-	TRBV30	-	TRBJ1-1	CAWKLHANTEAFF	TGTGCCTGGAAGTTACACGCGAACACTGAAGCTTTCTTT
-	TRBV9	TRBD2	TRBJ2-1	CASSVLAGYNEQFF	TGTGCCAGCAGCGTCTTAGCGGGCTACAATGAGCAGTTCTTC
-	TRBV28	TRBD1	TRBJ1-2	CASSFYGTENYGYTF	TGTGCCAGCAGTTTTTATGGGACAGAGAACTATGGCTACACCTTC
-	TRBV2	-	TRBJ2-1	CASVFNSYNEQFF	TGTGCCAGCGTGTTCAACTCCTACAATGAGCAGTTCTTC
-	TRBV5-6	TRBD2	TRBJ2-7	CASSLGSGGAFEQYF	TGTGCCAGCAGCTTGGGTAGCGGGGGGGCCTTCGAGCAGTACTTC
-	TRBV5-5	-	TRBJ1-1	CASSPGQNTEAFF	TGTGCCAGCAGCCCTGGACAGAACACTGAAGCTTTCTTT
-	TRBV9	-	TRBJ2-7	CASSVTPSYEQYF	TGTGCCAGCAGCGTAACACCTTCCTACGAGCAGTACTTC
-	TRBV7-2	-	TRBJ2-2	CASSLYGAPGGELFF	TGTGCCAGCAGCTTATATGGGGCCCCGGGCGGGGAGCTGTTTTTT
-	TRBV10-3	-	TRBJ1-1	CAISGPLTGGTEAFF	TGTGCCATCAGTGGACCGCTTACGGGAGGCACTGAAGCTTTCTTT
-	TRBV18	-	TRBJ1-5	CASSPPGGDQPQHF	TGTGCCAGCTCACCACCAGGAGGGGATCAGCCCCAGCATTTT
-	TRBV4-3	TRBD2	TRBJ2-1	CASSQTGDGGGYNEQFF	TGCGCCAGCAGCCAAACGGGGGACGGCGGGGGTTACAATGAGCAGTTCTTC
-	TRBV24-1	-	TRBJ2-2	CATSAGGQTPNTGELFF	TGTGCCACCAGTGCCGGGGGACAGACTCCCAACACCGGGGAGCTGTTTTTT
-	TRBV5-1	-	TRBJ2-1	CASSLQGNEQFF	TGCGCCAGCAGCCTTCAGGGCAATGAGCAGTTCTTC
-	TRBV3-1/TRBV3-2	-	TRBJ1-2	CASSSGSLRGYTF	TGTGCCAGCAGCTCAGGGTCGCTACGTGGCTACACCTTC
-	TRBV30	-	TRBJ1-1	CAWSVQTGTEAFF	TGTGCCTGGAGTGTCCAGACTGGGACTGAAGCTTTCTTT
-	TRBV3-1/TRBV3-2	-	TRBJ2-1	CASSRLSRSYNEQFF	TGTGCCAGCAGCCGACTAAGCAGATCCTACAATGAGCAGTTCTTC
-	TRBV28	-	TRBJ1-1	CASSSRAGQQNTEAFF	TGTGCCAGCAGTTCCCGGGCGGGGCAACAGAACACTGAAGCTTTCTTT
few	TRBV11-2	-	TRBJ1-1	CASSLGQALEAFF	TGTGCCAGCAGCTTAGGGCAGGCTTTGGAAGCTTTCTTT
-	TRBV7-2	-	TRBJ2-6	CASSLGAGSSGANVLTF	TGTGCCAGCAGCTTAGGCGCGGGAAGCTCTGGGGCCAACGTCCTGACTTTC
-	TRBV25-1	TRBD1	TRBJ1-1	CASSAPYRGPTEAFF	TGTGCCAGCAGTGCCCCTTACAGGGGCCCCACTGAAGCTTTCTTT